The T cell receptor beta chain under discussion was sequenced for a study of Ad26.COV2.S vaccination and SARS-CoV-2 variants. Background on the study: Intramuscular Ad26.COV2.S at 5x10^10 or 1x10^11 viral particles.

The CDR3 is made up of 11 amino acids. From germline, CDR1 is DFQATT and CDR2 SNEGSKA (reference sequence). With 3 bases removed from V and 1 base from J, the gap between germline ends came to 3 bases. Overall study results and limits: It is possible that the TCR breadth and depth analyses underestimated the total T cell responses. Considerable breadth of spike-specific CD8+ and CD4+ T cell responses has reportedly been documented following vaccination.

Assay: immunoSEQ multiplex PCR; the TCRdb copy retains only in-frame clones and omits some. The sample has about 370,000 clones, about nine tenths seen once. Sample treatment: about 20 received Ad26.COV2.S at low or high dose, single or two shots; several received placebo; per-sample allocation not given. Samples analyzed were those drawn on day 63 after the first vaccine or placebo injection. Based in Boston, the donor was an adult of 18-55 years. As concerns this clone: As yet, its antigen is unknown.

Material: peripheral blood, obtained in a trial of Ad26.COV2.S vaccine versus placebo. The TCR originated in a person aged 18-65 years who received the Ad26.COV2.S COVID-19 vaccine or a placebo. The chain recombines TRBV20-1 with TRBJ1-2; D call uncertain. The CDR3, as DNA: TGCAGTGCTAGCTATAACTATGGCTACACCTTC. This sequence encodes CSASYNYGYTF.